This note documents a single T cell receptor (beta chain) sequence. Its matching antigen is unknown. The repertoire was sequenced with immunoSEQ multiplex PCR; TCRdb's copy has only in-frame clones and lacks some. This repertoire shows some 120,000 clones, more than 75% found once; its top ten account for 2.5% to 3.5%. This sample is drawn from a study of radiotherapy plus CTLA-4 blockade in lung cancer. Study findings and constraints: Early blood T cell clone dynamics reportedly forecast response best, with interferon-beta.

Trimming removed 7 bases at V and 2 bases at J, with 18 bases between. The germline V gene encodes CDR1 SQVTM and CDR2 ANQGSEA. CDR3 length: 15 amino acids. The starting material was peripheral blood, obtained from a patient treated with radiotherapy plus ipilimumab. The chain couples TRBV29-1 to TRBJ2-1; D may match TRBD1 or TRBD2 (5 bases each). This TCR was sampled from a human donor with non-small cell lung cancer that progressed on radiotherapy plus ipilimumab. Some clones in this sample may be carry-over from other donors' samples. The CDR3 sequence is CSGRRDLSTYNEQFF. CDR3 bases: TGCAGCGGCCGCAGGGACCTTAGTACCTACAATGAGCAGTTCTTC.